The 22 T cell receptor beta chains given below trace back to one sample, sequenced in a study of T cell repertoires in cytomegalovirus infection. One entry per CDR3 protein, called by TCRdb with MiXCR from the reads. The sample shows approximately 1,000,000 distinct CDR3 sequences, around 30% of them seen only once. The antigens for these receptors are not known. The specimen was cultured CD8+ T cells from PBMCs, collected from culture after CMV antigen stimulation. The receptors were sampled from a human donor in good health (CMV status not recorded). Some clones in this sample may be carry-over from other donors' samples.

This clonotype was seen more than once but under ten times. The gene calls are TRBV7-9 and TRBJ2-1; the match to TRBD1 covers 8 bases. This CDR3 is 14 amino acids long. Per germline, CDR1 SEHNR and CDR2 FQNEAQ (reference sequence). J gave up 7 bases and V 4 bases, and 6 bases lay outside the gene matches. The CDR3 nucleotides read TGTGCCAGCAGCTCCGAGACAGGGGCAAATGAGCAGTTCTTC. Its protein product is CASSSETGANEQFF.

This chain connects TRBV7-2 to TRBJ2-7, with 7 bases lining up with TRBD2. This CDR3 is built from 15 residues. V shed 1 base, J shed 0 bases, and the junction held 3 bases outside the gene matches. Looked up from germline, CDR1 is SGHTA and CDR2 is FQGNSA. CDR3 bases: TGTGCCAGCAGCTTAGGTCTAGCGGCCTCCTACGAGCAGTACGTC. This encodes CASSLGLAASYEQYV.

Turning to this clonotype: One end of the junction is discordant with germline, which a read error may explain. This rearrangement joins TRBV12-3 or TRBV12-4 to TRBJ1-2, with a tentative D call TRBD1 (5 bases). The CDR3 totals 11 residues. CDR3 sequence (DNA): TGTGCCAGCAGCAGGGTCTATAGCTACACCTTC. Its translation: CASSRVYSYTF.

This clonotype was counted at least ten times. The CDR3 nucleotides are TGTGCCAGCAGCTCCTCCTTCGGGCCCCTGGCAGATACGCAGTATTTT. Encoded protein: CASSSSFGPLADTQYF. This chain uses TRBV7-3 with TRBJ2-3; D gene unclear. This CDR3 region has 16 residues. In germline, CDR1 is SGHTA, CDR2 FQGTGA. Trimming stripped 4 bases from V and 4 bases from J, with 18 bases between. The whole variable domain, filled in from reference TRBV7-3 and TRBJ2-3, reads GAGVSQTPSNKVTEKGKYVELRCDPISGHTALYWYRQSLGQGPEFLIYFQGTGAADDSGLPNDRFFAVRPEGSVSTLKIQRTERGDSAVYLCASSSSFGPLADTQYFGPGTRLTVL.

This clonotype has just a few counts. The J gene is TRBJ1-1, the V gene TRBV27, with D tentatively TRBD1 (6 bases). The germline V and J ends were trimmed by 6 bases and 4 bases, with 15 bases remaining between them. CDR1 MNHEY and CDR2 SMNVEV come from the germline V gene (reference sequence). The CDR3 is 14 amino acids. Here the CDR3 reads CASRLLGGPTEAFF. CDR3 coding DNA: TGTGCCAGCAGATTACTTGGGGGGCCCACTGAAGCTTTCTTT.

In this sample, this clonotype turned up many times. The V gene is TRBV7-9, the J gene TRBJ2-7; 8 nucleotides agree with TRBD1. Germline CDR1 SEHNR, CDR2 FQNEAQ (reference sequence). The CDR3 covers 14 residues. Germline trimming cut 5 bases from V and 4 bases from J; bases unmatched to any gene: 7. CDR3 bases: TGTGCCAGCAGCCCTCCGACAGGGGCTTACGAGCAGTACTTC. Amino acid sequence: CASSPPTGAYEQYF.

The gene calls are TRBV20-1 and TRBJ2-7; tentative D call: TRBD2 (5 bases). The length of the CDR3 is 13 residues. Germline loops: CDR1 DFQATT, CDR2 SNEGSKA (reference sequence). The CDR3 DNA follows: TGCAGTGTTAGAGGGTGGGACTCCTACGAGCAGTACGTC. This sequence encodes CSVRGWDSYEQYV.

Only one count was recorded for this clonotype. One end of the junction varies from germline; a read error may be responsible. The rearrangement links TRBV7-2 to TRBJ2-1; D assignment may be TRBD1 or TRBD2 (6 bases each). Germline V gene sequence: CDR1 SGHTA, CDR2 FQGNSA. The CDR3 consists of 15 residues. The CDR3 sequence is CVSSLGGSTYNEQFF. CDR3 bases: TGTGTCAGCAGCTTAGGGGGGTCTACCTACAATGAGCAGTTCTTC.

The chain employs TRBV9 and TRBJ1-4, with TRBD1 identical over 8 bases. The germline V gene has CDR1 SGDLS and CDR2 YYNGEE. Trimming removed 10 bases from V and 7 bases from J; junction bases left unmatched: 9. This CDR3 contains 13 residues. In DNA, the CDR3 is TGTGCCTCCGGACAGGGAGATAGTGAAAAACTGTTTTTT. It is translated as CASGQGDSEKLFF.

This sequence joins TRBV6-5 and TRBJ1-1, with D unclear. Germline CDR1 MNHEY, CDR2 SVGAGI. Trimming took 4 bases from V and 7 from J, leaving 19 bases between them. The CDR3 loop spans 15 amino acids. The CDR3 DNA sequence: TGTGCCAGCAGTTCCCACCCCGTGGGATGGGGTGAAGCTTTCTTT. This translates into CASSSHPVGWGEAFF.

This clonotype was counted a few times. In DNA, the CDR3 is TGTGCCAGCAGTGCGACCGACTCGAAAGCCAAAAACATTCAGTACTTC. As protein: CASSATDSKAKNIQYF. The chain uses TRBV6-2 or TRBV6-3 and TRBJ2-4; D remains ambiguous. This CDR3 is 16 amino acids long. Per germline, CDR1 MNHEY and CDR2 SVGEGT. Deletions cut 5 bases from V and 0 bases from J, with 14 bases between.

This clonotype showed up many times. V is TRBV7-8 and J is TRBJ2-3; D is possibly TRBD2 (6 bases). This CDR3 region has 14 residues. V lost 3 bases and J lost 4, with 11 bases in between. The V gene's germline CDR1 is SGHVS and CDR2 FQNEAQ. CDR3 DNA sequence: TGTGCCAGCAGCTTTTACGGGGGTTCAGATACGCAGTATTTT. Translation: CASSFYGGSDTQYF.

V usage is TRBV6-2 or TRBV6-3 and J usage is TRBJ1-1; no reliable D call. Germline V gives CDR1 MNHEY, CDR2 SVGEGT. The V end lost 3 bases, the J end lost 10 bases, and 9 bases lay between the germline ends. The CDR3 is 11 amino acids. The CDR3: CASSYNHRAFF. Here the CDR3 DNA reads TGTGCCAGCAGTTATAATCATCGAGCTTTCTTT.

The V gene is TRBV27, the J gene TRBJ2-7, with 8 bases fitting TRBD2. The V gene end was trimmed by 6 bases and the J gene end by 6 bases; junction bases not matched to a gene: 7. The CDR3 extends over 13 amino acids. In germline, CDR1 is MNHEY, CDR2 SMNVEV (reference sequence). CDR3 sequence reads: CASSPGGPSEQYF. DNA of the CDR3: TGTGCCAGCAGCCCGGGAGGGCCTTCCGAGCAGTACTTC.

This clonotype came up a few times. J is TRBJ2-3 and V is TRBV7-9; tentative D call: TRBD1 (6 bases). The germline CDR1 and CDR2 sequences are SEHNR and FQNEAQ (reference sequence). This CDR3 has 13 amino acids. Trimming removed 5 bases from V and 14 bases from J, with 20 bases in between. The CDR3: CASSPPQGLTGYF. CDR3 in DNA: TGTGCCAGCAGCCCCCCACAGGGTCTGACGGGGTATTTT.

Here the CDR3 reads CASSPSGVPTLKAEAFF. DNA of the CDR3: TGTGCCAGTAGTCCTTCAGGGGTTCCAACGCTCAAGGCTGAAGCTTTCTTT. The chain couples TRBV19 to TRBJ1-1; D is possibly TRBD1 (6 bases). Trimming left V 5 bases short and J 6 bases short, with 25 bases between. The CDR3 totals 17 residues. The germline V gene encodes CDR1 LNHDA and CDR2 SQIVND (reference sequence).

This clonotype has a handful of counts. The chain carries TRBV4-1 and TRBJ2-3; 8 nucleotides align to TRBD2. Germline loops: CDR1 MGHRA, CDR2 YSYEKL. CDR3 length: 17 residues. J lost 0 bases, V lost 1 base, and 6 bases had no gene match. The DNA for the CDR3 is TGCGCCAGCAGCCAAGTTCCTAGCGGGTCTAGCACAGATACGCAGTATTTT. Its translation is CASSQVPSGSSTDTQYF.

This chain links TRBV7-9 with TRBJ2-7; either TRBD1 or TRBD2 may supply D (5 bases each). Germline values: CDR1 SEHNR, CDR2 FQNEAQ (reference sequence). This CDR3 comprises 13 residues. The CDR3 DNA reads TGTGTCAGCAGTAGTGGGACCTATAACGAGCAGTACGTC. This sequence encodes CVSSSGTYNEQYV.

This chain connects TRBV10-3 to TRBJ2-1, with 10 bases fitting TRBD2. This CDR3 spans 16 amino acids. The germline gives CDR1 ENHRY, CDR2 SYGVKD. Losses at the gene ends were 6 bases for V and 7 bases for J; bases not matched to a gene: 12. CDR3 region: CAIRNLSGGLSNEQFF. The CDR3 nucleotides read TGTGCCATCAGGAACCTTAGCGGGGGGCTCTCGAATGAGCAGTTCTTC.

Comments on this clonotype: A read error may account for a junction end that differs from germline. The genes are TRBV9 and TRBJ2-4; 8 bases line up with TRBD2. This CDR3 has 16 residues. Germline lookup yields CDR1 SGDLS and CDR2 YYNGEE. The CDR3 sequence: CASSVDTGLAKNTQYF. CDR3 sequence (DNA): TGTGCCAGCAGCGTAGATACAGGACTAGCCAAAAACACTCAGTACTTC. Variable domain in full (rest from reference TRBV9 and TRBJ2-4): DSGVTQTPKHLITATGQRVTLRCSPRSGDLSVYWYQQSLDQGLQFLIQYYNGEERAKGNILERFSAQQFPDLHSELNLSSLELGDSALYFCASSVDTGLAKNTQYFGAGTRLSVL.

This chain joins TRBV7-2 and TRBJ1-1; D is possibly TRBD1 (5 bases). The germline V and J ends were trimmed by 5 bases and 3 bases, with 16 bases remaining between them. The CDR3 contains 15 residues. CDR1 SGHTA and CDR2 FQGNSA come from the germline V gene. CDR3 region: CASSPGALGHTEAFF. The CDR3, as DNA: TGTGCCAGCAGCCCCGGTGCATTGGGGCACACTGAAGCTTTCTTT.

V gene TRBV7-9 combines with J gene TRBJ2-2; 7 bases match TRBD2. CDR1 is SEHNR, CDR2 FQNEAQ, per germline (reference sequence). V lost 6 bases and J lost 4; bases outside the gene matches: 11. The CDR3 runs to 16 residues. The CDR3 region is CASSSSRTRSTGELFF. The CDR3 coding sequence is TGTGCCAGCAGTTCTAGTCGGACTAGATCCACCGGGGAGCTGTTTTTT.